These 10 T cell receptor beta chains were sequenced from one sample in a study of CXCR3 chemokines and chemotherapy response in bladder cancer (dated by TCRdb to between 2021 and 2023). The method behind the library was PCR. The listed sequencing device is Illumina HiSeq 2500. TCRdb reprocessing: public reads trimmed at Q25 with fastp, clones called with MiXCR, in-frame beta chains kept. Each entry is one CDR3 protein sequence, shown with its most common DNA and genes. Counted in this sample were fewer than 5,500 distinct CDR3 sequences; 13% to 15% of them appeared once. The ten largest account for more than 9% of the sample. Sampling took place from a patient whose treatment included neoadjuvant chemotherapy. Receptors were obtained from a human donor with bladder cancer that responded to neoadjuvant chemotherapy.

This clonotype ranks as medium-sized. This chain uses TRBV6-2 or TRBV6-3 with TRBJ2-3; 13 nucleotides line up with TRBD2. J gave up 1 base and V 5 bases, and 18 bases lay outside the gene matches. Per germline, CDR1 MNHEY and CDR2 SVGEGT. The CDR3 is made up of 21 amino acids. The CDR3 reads CASSRHFRLAGGRRGTDTQYF. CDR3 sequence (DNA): TGTGCCAGCAGTCGCCACTTCAGACTAGCGGGAGGTCGAAGGGGCACAGATACGCAGTATTTT.

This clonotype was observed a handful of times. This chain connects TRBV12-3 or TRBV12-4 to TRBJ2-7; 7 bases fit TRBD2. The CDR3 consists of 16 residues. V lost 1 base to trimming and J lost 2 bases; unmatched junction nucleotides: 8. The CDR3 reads CASSLVSPGGAYEQYF. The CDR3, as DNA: TGTGCCAGCAGTTTAGTGTCTCCGGGAGGAGCCTACGAGCAGTACTTC.

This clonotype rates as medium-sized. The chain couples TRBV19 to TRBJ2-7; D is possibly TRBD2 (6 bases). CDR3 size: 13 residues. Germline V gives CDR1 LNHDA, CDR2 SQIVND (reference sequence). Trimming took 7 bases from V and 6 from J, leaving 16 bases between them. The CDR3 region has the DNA TGTGCCAGTACTGATAGCGGTTCTGGCGAGCAGTACTTC. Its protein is CASTDSGSGEQYF.

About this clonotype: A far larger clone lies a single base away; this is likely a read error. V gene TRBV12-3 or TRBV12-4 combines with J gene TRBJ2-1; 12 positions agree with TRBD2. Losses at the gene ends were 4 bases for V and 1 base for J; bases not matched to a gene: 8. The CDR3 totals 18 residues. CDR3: CASSYSLAGGRSYNEQFF. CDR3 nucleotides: TGTGCCAGCAGTTACTCGCTAGCGGGAGGGCGGTCCTACAATGAGCAGTTCTTC.

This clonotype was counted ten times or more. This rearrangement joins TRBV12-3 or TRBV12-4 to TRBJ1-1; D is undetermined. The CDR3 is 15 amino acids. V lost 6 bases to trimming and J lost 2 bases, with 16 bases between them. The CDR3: CASRTARTLNTEAFF. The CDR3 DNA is TGTGCCAGCAGGACCGCCAGGACCCTTAACACTGAAGCTTTCTTT.

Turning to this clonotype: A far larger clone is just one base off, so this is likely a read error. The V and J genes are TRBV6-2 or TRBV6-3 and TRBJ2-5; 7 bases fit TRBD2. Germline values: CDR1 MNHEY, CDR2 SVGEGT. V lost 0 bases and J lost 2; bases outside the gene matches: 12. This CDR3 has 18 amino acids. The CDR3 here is CASSYSGLAEGGQETQYF. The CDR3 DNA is TGTGCCAGCAGTTACTCCGGTCTAGCGGAAGGAGGGCAAGAGACCCAGTACTTC.

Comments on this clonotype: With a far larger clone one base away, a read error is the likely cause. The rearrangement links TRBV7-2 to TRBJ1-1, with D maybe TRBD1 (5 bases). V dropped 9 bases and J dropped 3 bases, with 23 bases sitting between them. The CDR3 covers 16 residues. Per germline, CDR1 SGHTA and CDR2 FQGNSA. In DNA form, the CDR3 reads TGTGCCAGTAGTATTATTCCAAGGCAGGGTTACACTGAAGCTTTCTTT. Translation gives CASSIIPRQGYTEAFF.

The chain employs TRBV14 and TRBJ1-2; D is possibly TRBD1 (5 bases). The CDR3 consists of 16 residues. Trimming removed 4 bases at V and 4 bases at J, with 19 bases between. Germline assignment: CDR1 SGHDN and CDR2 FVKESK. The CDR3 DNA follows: TGTGCCAGCAGCCCGCAGCAGGGAAAGGCTACCTATGGCTACACCTTC. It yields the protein CASSPQQGKATYGYTF. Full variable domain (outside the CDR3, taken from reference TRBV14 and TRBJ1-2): EAGVTQFPSHSVIEKGQTVTLRCDPISGHDNLYWYRRVMGKEIKFLLHFVKESKQDESGMPNNRFLAERTGGTYSTLKVQPAELEDSGVYFCASSPQQGKATYGYTFGSGTRLTVV.

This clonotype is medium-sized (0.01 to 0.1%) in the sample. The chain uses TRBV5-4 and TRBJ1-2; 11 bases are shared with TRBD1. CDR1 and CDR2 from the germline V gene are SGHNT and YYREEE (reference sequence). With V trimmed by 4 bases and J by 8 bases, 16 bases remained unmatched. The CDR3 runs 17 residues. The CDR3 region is CASSRGLGDRGGEGYTF. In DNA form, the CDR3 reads TGTGCCAGCAGCCGGGGACTAGGGGACAGGGGGGGTGAGGGCTACACCTTC.

The CDR3 loop is CSAKQGPGFRNTEAFF. CDR3 nucleotides: TGCAGTGCGAAACAGGGGCCCGGTTTTAGGAACACTGAAGCTTTCTTT. The rearrangement uses TRBV20-1 and TRBJ1-1, with 7 bases identical to TRBD1. The germline V gene encodes CDR1 DFQATT and CDR2 SNEGSKA (reference sequence). This CDR3 is built from 16 residues. Trimming at V came to 6 bases and at J to 1 base, leaving 14 bases not matched to a gene.